These T cell receptor beta chains were read from a single sample in a study of blood T cell repertoires in COVID-19. Measured with immunoSEQ multiplex PCR; TCRdb has only the in-frame clones, and not every one. Of 60,000 to 65,000 clones listed, approximately 80% were seen once; the top ten hold roughly 20%. The sequencing input was peripheral blood. Source of these receptors: a man aged 55 to 70 with acute or convalescent COVID-19. The CDR3 runs from the conserved cysteine through the conserved F or W. A D gene is named only where the DNA matches it firmly. Clone size is not always given. Where it is, it says once, few, many or a class for expanded clones.

>TRBV10-1|TRBJ2-3|NA|NA
CASSLASPADTQYF
TGCGCCAGCAGTCTAGCATCCCCAGCAGATACGCAGTATTTT
>TRBV25-1|TRBJ1-4|NA|NA
CASSDQLLFTEKLFF
TGTGCCAGCAGTGACCAACTACTATTTACTGAAAAACTGTTTTTT
>TRBV6-5|TRBJ2-7|NA|NA
CASSYGGGVAYEQYF
TGTGCCAGCAGCTACGGCGGGGGCGTTGCCTACGAGCAGTACTTC
>TRBV19|TRBJ1-1|NA|NA
CASSILAGSEAFF
TGTGCCAGTAGTATACTGGCGGGGTCCGAAGCTTTCTTT
>TRBV10-3|TRBJ1-3|NA|NA
CAISVDGASGNTIYF
TGTGCCATCAGCGTTGACGGAGCCTCTGGAAACACCATATATTTT
>TRBV9|TRBJ2-3|NA|TRBD2
CASSPPGGGPADTQYF
TGTGCCAGCAGCCCCCCCGGGGGAGGGCCAGCAGATACGCAGTATTTT
>TRBV5-4|TRBJ2-6|few|NA
CASSVQATGANVLTF
TGTGCCAGCAGCGTGCAGGCGACTGGGGCCAACGTCCTGACTTTC
>TRBV5-1|TRBJ2-5|once|NA
CASSFPGMETQYF
TGCGCCAGCAGCTTTCCAGGGATGGAGACCCAGTACTTC
>TRBV7-2|TRBJ2-2|NA|NA
CASSRARASTGELFF
TGTGCCAGCAGCCGCGCGAGAGCTTCCACCGGGGAGCTGTTTTTT
>TRBV30|TRBJ1-2|once|TRBD1
CAWSVIQGASGYTF
TGTGCCTGGAGTGTAATACAGGGGGCCAGTGGCTACACCTTC
>TRBV7-8|TRBJ2-3|once|NA
CASSLAPWGTSTDTQYF
TGTGCCAGCAGCTTAGCGCCCTGGGGCACTAGCACAGATACGCAGTATTTT
>TRBV11-2|TRBJ2-7|NA|NA
CASSLVAVAYEQYF
TGTGCCAGCAGCTTAGTGGCAGTCGCCTACGAGCAGTACTTC
>TRBV19|TRBJ1-2|NA|NA
CASIQGQYPGYGYTF
TGTGCCAGTATCCAGGGGCAGTACCCGGGTTATGGCTACACCTTC
>TRBV29-1|TRBJ2-3|few|TRBD2
CSVEDGVAGAPDTQYF
TGCAGCGTTGAAGATGGGGTAGCGGGAGCCCCAGATACGCAGTATTTT
>TRBV2|TRBJ1-1|NA|NA
CASSEFREAFF
TGTGCCAGCAGTGAATTCAGGGAAGCTTTCTTT
>TRBV11-2|TRBJ1-4|NA|NA
CASSLRGLGLFF
TGTGCCAGCAGCTTAAGAGGATTAGGACTGTTTTTT
>TRBV3-1/TRBV3-2|TRBJ1-2|once|NA
CASSQDPRGNYGYTF
TGTGCCAGCAGCCAAGACCCCAGGGGTAACTATGGCTACACCTTC
>TRBV2|TRBJ2-3|NA|NA
CARVRVRTDTQYF
TGTGCCAGAGTGCGGGTGCGCACAGATACGCAGTATTTT
>TRBV9|TRBJ2-7|once|NA
CASSVDMGLYEQYF
TGTGCCAGCAGCGTAGATATGGGCCTCTACGAGCAGTACTTC
>TRBV27|TRBJ1-3|once|NA
CASSLTGLGGNTIYF
TGTGCCAGCAGTTTAACAGGGCTTGGTGGAAACACCATATATTTT
>TRBV6-5|TRBJ2-1|NA|TRBD2
CAAASGYNEQFF
TGTGCGGCTGCTAGCGGGTACAATGAGCAGTTCTTC
>TRBV2|TRBJ2-7|NA|TRBD1
CASSEFVTGFEQYF
TGTGCCAGCAGTGAATTTGTGACAGGGTTCGAGCAGTACTTC
>TRBV30|TRBJ1-5|NA|NA
CAWSDTIQGQPQHF
TGTGCCTGGAGTGATACGATCCAGGGGCAGCCCCAGCATTTT
>TRBV18|TRBJ2-5|NA|TRBD2
CASSPIAGGKETQYF
TGTGCCAGCTCACCGATCGCGGGAGGGAAAGAGACCCAGTACTTC
>TRBV11-2|TRBJ2-1|once|TRBD1
CASSSLIRTGGSEQFF
TGTGCCAGCAGCTCGCTCATTCGGACAGGGGGTTCTGAGCAGTTCTTC
>TRBV24-1|TRBJ2-6|once|NA
CATSDSRRKRSSGANVLTF
TGTGCCACCAGTGATTCTCGGAGAAAGAGGAGCTCTGGGGCCAACGTCCTGACTTTC
>TRBV7-9|TRBJ2-5|NA|TRBD1
CASSYTGQSQETQYF
TGTGCCAGCAGCTACACGGGACAGTCCCAAGAGACCCAGTACTTC
>TRBV6-1|TRBJ2-3|NA|TRBD2
CASSERLAGWVGSTDTQYF
TGTGCCAGCAGCGAACGGCTAGCGGGGTGGGTGGGAAGCACAGATACGCAGTATTTT
>TRBV28|TRBJ2-7|few|NA
CASIGTGALLAYEQYF
TGTGCCAGCATTGGAACAGGAGCCCTTCTAGCCTACGAGCAGTACTTC
>TRBV18|TRBJ1-2|NA|NA
CASSPGDTYGYTF
TGTGCCAGCTCACCGGGAGATACCTATGGCTACACCTTC
>TRBV10-3|TRBJ1-1|NA|NA
CAIATYLNTEAFF
TGTGCCATCGCTACGTACTTGAACACTGAAGCTTTCTTT
>TRBV24-1|TRBJ2-2|once|NA
CATSEETGGVRTGELFF
TGTGCCACCAGTGAAGAAACAGGGGGGGTGCGCACCGGGGAGCTGTTTTTT
>TRBV29-1|TRBJ1-2|NA|NA
CSFRGVGGSYGYTF
TGCAGCTTCCGGGGAGTCGGTGGCTCCTATGGCTACACCTTC
>TRBV2|TRBJ2-7|few|NA
CASSRHLPAEQYF
TGTGCCAGCAGCCGACACCTACCGGCCGAGCAGTACTTC
>TRBV27|TRBJ2-7|NA|TRBD1
CASSSRQGWYEQYF
TGTGCCAGCAGTTCCCGACAGGGATGGTACGAGCAGTACTTT
>TRBV5-6|TRBJ2-1|NA|TRBD2
CASSFPGGSGNEQFF
TGTGCCAGCAGCTTCCCAGGCGGGAGCGGCAATGAGCAGTTCTTC
>TRBV15|TRBJ2-2|once|NA
CATSRGRVRYTGELFF
TGTGCCACCAGCAGAGGAAGGGTCAGATACACCGGGGAGTTGTTTTTT
>TRBV2|TRBJ2-2|NA|TRBD2
CASSETGGSGELFF
TGTGCCAGCAGTGAGACGGGGGGGTCCGGGGAGCTGTTTTTT
>TRBV6-5|TRBJ1-1|NA|TRBD1
CASSREGTVYTEAFF
TGTGCCAGCAGTCGAGAAGGGACAGTTTACACTGAAGCTTTCTTT